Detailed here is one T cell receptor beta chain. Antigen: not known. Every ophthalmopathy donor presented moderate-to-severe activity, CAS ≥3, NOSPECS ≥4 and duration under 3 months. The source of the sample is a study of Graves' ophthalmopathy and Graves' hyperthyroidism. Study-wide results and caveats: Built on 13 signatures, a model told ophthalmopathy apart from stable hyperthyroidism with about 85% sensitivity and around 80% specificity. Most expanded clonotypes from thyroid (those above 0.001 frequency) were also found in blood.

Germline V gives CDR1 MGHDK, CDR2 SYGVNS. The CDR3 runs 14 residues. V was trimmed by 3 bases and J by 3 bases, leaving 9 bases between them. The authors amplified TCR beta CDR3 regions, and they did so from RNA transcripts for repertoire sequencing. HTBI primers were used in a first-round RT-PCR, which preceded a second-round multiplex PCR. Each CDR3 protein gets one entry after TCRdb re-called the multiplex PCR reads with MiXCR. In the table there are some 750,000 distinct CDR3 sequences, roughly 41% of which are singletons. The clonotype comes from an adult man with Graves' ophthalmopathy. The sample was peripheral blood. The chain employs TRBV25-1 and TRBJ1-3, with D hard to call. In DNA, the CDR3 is TGTGCCAGCAGTGATTCGGGGTTTGGAAACACCATATATTTT. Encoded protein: CASSDSGFGNTIYF.